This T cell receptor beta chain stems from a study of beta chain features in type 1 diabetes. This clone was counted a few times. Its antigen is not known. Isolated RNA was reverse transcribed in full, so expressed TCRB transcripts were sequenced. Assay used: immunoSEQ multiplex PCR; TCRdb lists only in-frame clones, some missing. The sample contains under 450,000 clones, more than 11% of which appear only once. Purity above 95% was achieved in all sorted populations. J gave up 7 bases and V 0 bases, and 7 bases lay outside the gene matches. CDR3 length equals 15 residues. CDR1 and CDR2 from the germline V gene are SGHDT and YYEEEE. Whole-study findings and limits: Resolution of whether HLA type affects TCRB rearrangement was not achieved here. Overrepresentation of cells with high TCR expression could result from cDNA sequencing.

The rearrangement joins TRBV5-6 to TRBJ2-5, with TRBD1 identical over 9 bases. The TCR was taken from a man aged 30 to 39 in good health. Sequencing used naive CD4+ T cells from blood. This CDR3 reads CASSLGGQGTRTQYF. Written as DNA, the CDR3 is TGTGCCAGCAGCTTGGGGGGACAGGGAACGCGGACCCAGTACTTC.